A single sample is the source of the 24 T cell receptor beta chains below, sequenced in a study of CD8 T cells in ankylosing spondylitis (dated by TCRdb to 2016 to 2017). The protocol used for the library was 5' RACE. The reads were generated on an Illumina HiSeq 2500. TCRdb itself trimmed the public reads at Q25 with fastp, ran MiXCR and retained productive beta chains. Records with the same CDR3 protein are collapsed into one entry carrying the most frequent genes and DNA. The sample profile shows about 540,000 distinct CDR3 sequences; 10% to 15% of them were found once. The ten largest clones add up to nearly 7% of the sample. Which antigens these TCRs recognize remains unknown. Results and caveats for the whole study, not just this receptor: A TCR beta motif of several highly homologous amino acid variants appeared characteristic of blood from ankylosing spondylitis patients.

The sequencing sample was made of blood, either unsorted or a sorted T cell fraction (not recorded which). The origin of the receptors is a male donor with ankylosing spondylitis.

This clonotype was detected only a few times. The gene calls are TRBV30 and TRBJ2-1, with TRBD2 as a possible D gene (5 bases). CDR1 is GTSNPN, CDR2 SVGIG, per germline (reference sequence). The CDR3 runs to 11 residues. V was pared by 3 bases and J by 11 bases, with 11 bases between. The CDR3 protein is CAWSVRDKQFF. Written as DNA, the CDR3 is TGTGCCTGGAGCGTACGGGATAAGCAGTTCTTC.

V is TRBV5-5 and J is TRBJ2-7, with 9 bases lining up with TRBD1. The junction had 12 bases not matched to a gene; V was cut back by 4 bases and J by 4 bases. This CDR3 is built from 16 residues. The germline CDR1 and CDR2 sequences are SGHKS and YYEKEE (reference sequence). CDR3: CASSLPGIGQGYEQYF. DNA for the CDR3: TGTGCCAGCAGCCTGCCTGGAATTGGACAGGGGTACGAGCAGTACTTC.

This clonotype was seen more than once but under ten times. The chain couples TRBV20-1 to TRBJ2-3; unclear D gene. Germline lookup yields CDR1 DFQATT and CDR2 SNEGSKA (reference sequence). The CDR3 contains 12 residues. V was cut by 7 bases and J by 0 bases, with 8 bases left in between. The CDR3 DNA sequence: TGCAGTGGGGCGGCTAGCACAGATACGCAGTATTTT. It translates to CSGAASTDTQYF.

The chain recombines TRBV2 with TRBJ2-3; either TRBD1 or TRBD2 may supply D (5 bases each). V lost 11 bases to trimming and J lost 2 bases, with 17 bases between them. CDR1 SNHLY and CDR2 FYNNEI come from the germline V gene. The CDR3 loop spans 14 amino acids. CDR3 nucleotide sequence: TGTGCCCACAAGGACCCAGGGACCACAGATACGCAGTATTTT. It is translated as CAHKDPGTTDTQYF.

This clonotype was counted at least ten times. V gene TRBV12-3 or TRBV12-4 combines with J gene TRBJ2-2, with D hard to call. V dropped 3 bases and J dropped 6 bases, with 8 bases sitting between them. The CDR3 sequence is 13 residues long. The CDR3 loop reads CASSFNGAGELFF. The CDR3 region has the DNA TGTGCCAGCAGTTTTAATGGGGCCGGGGAGCTGTTTTTT.

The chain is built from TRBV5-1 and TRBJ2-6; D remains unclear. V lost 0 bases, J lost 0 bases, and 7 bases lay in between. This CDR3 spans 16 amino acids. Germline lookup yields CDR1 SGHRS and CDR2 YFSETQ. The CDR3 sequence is CASSLAKTSGANVLTF. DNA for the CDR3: TGCGCCAGCAGCTTGGCGAAGACCTCTGGGGCCAACGTCCTGACTTTC. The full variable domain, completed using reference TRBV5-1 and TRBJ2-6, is KAGVTQTPRYLIKTRGQQVTLSCSPISGHRSVSWYQQTPGQGLQFLFEYFSETQRNKGNFPGRFSGRQFSNSRSEMNVSTLELGDSALYLCASSLAKTSGANVLTFGAGSRLTVL.

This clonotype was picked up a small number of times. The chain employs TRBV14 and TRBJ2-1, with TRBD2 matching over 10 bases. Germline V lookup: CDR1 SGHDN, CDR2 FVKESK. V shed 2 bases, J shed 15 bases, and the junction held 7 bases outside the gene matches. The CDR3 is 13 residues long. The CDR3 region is CASSQTTSGYLFF. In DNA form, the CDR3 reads TGTGCCAGCAGCCAAACGACTAGCGGGTATCTGTTCTTC.

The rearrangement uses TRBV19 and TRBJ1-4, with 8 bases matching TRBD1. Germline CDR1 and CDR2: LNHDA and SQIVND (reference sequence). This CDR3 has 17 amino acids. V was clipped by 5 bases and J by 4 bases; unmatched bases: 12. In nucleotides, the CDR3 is TGTGCCAGTAGTCCTGGGACAGGCGATGTCAGTAATGAAAAACTGTTTTTT. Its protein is CASSPGTGDVSNEKLFF.

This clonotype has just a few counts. In nucleotides, the CDR3 is TGTGCCAGCAGCTCGTATCGGGAGGGCTCCTACAATGAGCAGTTCTTC. It translates to CASSSYREGSYNEQFF. The chain recombines TRBV5-6 with TRBJ2-1; TRBD2 matches at 8 bases. The V gene's germline CDR1 is SGHDT and CDR2 YYEEEE. The CDR3 loop spans 16 amino acids. The trim removed 3 bases at V and 0 bases at J, leaving 5 bases unmatched.

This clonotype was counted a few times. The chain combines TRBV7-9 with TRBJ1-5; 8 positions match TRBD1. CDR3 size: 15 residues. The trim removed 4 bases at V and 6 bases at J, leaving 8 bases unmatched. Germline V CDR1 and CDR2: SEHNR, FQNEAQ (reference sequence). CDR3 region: CASSSGQGTSQPQHF. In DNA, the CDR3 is TGTGCCAGCAGCTCAGGACAGGGAACTAGTCAGCCCCAGCATTTT.

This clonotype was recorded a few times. CDR3 residues: CATSRDRGHPYEQYF. CDR3 nucleotide sequence: TGTGCCACCAGCAGAGATAGGGGACACCCCTACGAGCAGTACTTC. The chain recombines TRBV15 with TRBJ2-7; D may be TRBD1 (6 bases). V was clipped by 0 bases and J by 2 bases, with 11 bases between them. CDR1 is LNHNV and CDR2 is YYDKDF in the germline V gene (reference sequence). The CDR3 covers 15 residues.

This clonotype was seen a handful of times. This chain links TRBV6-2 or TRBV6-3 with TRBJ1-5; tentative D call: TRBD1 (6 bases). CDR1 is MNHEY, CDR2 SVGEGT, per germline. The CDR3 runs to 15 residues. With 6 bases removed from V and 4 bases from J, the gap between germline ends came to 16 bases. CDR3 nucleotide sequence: TGTGCCAGCAGCTCAGGGGCGAGAGGAAATCAGCCCCAGCATTTT. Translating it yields CASSSGARGNQPQHF.

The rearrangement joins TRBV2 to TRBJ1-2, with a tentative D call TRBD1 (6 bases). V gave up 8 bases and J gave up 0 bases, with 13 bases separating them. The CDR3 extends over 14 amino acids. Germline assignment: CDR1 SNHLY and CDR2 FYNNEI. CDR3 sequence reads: CASRSYRANYGYTF. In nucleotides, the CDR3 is TGTGCCAGCCGATCCTACAGGGCTAACTATGGCTACACCTTC.

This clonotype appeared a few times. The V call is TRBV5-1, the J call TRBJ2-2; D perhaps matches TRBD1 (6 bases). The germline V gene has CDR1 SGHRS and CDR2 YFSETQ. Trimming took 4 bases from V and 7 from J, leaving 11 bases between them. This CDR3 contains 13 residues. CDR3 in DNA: TGCGCCAGCAGCCCACAGGGAAACGGGGAGCTGTTTTTT. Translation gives CASSPQGNGELFF.

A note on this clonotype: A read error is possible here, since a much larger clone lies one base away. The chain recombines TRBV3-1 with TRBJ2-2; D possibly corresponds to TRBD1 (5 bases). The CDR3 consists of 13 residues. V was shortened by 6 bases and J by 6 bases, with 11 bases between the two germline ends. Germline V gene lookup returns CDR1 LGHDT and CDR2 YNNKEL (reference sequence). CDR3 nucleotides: TGTGCCAGCAGGCCAGGGTTTCCCGGGGAGCTGTTTTTT. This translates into CASRPGFPGELFF. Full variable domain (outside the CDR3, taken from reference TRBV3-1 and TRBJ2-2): DTAVSQTPKYLVTQMGNDKSIKCEQNLGHDTMYWYKQDSKKFLKIMFSYNNKELIINETVPNRFSPKSPDKAHLNLHINSLELGDSAVYFCASRPGFPGELFFGEGSRLTVL.

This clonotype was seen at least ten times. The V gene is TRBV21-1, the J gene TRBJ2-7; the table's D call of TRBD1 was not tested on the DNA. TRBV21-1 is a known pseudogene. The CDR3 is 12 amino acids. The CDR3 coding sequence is TGTGCCAGCACGGTCGGACAGTACGAGCAGTACGTC. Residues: CASTVGQYEQYV.

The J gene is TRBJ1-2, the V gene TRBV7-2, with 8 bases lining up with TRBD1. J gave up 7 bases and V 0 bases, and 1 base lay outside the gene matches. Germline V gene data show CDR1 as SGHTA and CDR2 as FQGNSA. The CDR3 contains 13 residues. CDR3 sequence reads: CASSLAQGVGYTF. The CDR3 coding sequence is TGTGCCAGCAGCTTAGCACAGGGGGTTGGCTACACCTTC.

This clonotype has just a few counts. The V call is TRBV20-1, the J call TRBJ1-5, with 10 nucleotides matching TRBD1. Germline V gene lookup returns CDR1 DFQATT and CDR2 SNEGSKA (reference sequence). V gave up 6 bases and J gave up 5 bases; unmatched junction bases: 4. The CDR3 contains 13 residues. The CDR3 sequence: CSAGTGAHQPQHF. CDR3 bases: TGCAGTGCGGGGACAGGGGCCCATCAGCCCCAGCATTTT.

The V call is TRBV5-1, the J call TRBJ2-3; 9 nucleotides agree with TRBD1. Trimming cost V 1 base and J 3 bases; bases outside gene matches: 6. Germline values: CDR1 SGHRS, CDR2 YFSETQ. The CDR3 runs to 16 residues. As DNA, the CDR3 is TGCGCCAGCAGCTTGCAACCGGGACAGGGAACAGATACGCAGTATTTT. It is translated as CASSLQPGQGTDTQYF.

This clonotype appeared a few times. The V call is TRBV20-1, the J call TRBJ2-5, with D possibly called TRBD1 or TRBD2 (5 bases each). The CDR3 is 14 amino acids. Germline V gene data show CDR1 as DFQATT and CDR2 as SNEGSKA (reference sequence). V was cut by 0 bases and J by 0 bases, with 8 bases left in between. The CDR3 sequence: CSARDVGDQETQYF. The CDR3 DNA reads TGCAGTGCTAGAGATGTGGGGGACCAAGAGACCCAGTACTTC.

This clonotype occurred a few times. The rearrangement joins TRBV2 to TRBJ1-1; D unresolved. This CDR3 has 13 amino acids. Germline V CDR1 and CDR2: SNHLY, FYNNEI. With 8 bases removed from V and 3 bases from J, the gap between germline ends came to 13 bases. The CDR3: CASLQGRDTEAFF. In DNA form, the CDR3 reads TGTGCCAGCTTGCAAGGGCGGGACACTGAAGCTTTCTTT. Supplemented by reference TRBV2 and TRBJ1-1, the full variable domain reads EPEVTQTPSHQVTQMGQEVILRCVPISNHLYFYWYRQILGQKVEFLVSFYNNEISEKSEIFDDQFSVERPDGSNFTLKIRSTKLEDSAMYFCASLQGRDTEAFFGQGTRLTVV.

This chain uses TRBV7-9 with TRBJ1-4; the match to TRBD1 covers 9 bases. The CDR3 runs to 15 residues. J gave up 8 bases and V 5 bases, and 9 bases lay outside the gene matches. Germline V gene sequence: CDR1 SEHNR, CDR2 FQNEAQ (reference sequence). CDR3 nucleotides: TGTGCCAGCAGCCCTCCGGGACAGGGAGGGGAAAAACTGTTTTTT. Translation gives CASSPPGQGGEKLFF.

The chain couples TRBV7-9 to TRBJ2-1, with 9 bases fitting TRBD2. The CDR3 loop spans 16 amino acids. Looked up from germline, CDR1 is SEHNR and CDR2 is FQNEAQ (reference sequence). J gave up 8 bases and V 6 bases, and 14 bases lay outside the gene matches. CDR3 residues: CASRKTSGQPKDEQFF. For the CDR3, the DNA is TGTGCCAGCAGAAAGACTAGCGGCCAACCCAAGGATGAGCAGTTCTTC. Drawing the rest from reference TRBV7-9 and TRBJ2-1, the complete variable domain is DTGVSQNPRHKITKRGQNVTFRCDPISEHNRLYWYRQTLGQGPEFLTYFQNEAQLEKSRLLSDRFSAERPKGSFSTLEIQRTEQGDSAMYLCASRKTSGQPKDEQFFGPGTRLTVL.

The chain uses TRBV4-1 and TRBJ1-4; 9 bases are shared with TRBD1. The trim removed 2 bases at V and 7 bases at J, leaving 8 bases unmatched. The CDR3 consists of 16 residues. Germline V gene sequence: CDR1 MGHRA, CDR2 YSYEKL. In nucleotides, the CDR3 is TGCGCCAGCAGCCAACCCAGACAGGGGGTAGGTGAAAAACTGTTTTTT. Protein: CASSQPRQGVGEKLFF.